Following are 8 T cell receptor beta chains from one sample sequenced in a study of blood T cell repertoires in COVID-19. Only in-frame clones appear in the TCRdb table, and some are missing; sequencing was by immunoSEQ multiplex PCR. This sample has about 200,000 clones, with approximately 80% found just once. Sequenced: PBMCs or T cells enriched from blood (not recorded which). These receptors all stem from a woman aged 50 to 60 with acute COVID-19.

The chain combines TRBV6-1 with TRBJ1-1; D is unclear. This CDR3 has 14 amino acids. V lost 3 bases and J 3 bases, leaving 11 bases between the germline ends. Germline V gene sequence: CDR1 MNHNS, CDR2 SASEGT. CDR3 DNA sequence: TGTGCCAGCAGTGAGTCTCCCGGTTACACTGAAGCTTTCTTT. Translation: CASSESPGYTEAFF.

This chain uses TRBV19 with TRBJ1-2, with TRBD1 identical over 7 bases. The CDR3 totals 12 residues. Germline V gives CDR1 LNHDA, CDR2 SQIVND (reference sequence). J was trimmed by 6 bases and V by 4 bases; bases with no gene match: 2. The CDR3 loop reads CASSNRGHGYTF. CDR3 coding DNA: TGTGCCAGTAGTAACAGGGGACATGGCTACACCTTC.

The gene calls are TRBV14 and TRBJ2-7, with TRBD2 identical over 14 bases. The V and J ends lost 4 bases and 2 bases, in that order; junction bases with no gene match: 1. The CDR3 has 15 amino acids. The germline CDR1 and CDR2 sequences are SGHDN and FVKESK. CDR3 coding DNA: TGTGCCAGCAGCCTGGGACTAGCGGGGGCCTACGAGCAGTACTTC. It encodes CASSLGLAGAYEQYF.

The chain combines TRBV19 with TRBJ2-5; 7 nucleotides line up with TRBD2. V trimming: 8 bases; J trimming: 7 bases; junction bases outside the gene matches: 7. The germline V gene has CDR1 LNHDA and CDR2 SQIVND (reference sequence). This CDR3 contains 12 residues. CDR3 loop: CASRDPGGTQYF. DNA for the CDR3: TGTGCCAGTCGCGACCCGGGGGGGACCCAGTACTTC.

The rearrangement joins TRBV9 to TRBJ2-5, with TRBD1 matching 9 bases. Trimming took 3 bases from V and 7 from J; bases not matched to a gene: 10. CDR1 is SGDLS, CDR2 YYNGEE, per germline. This CDR3 region has 15 residues. The CDR3 loop is CASSATDRGILTQYF. The CDR3 region has the DNA TGTGCCAGCAGCGCCACGGACAGGGGCATCCTGACCCAGTACTTC.

On this clone itself: At one of its ends the junction is not consistent with the germline gene, which may arise from a read error. V and J are TRBV7-2 and TRBJ2-5, with TRBD2 identical over 9 bases. This CDR3 region has 14 residues. Germline-derived CDR1 and CDR2 are SGHTA and FQGNSA. This CDR3 is CASSVAGVGETQYF. The CDR3 DNA follows: TGTGCCAGCAGCGTAGCGGGAGTCGGAGAGACCCAGTACTTC. The full variable domain, rest sourced from reference TRBV7-2 and TRBJ2-5, is GAGVSQSPSNKVTEKGKDVELRCDPISGHTALYWYRQSLGQGLEFLIYFQGNSAPDKSGLPSDRFSAERTGGSVSTLTIQRTQQEDSAVYLCASSVAGVGETQYFGPGTRLLVL.

The gene calls are TRBV5-6 and TRBJ1-2; D gene unclear. Germline CDR1 and CDR2: SGHDT and YYEEEE. This CDR3 spans 14 amino acids. V lost 1 base and J 3 bases, leaving 10 bases between the germline ends. The CDR3 protein is CASSLTTEYYGYTF. The CDR3 bases are TGTGCCAGCAGCTTGACAACAGAGTACTATGGCTACACCTTC.

J is TRBJ2-1 and V is TRBV7-2; 11 nucleotides match TRBD2. CDR1 SGHTA and CDR2 FQGNSA come from the germline V gene. Trimming cost V 0 bases and J 12 bases; bases outside gene matches: 10. CDR3 length equals 16 residues. The CDR3 DNA is TGTGCCAGCAGCTTAGCTACTAGCGGGGGTAACTTGCGGCAGTTCTTC. It translates to CASSLATSGGNLRQFF.